The 13 T cell receptor beta chains in this list originate from one sample, sequenced in a study of vaccination and CD4 T cells after COVID-19. Sequencing of cultured CD4+ T cell DNA used the Oncomine TCR Beta short-read assay. TCRdb reanalysed the PCR reads using MiXCR and keeps one entry per CDR3 protein. The top ten hold more than 13% of the sample, which has a few thousand distinct CDR3 sequences, about 20% seen once. These TCRs are of unknown antigen specificity. The treatment: approximately 10-day PBMC culture with coronavirus spike peptide pools or control peptides (ViraFEST assay). The sequenced sample was CD4+ T cells from blood, cultured in vitro. These receptors were obtained from a human donor who had recovered from COVID-19.

V usage is TRBV5-1 and J usage is TRBJ2-5; D is unresolved. Germline loops: CDR1 SGHRS, CDR2 YFSETQ. The CDR3 runs 16 residues. Deletions cut 4 bases from V and 2 bases from J, with 18 bases between. CDR3 region: CASSPLGGPQQETQYF. As DNA, the CDR3 is TGCGCCAGCAGCCCTCTTGGTGGTCCCCAGCAAGAGACCCAGTACTTC.

This clonotype has a handful of counts. The V call is TRBV4-1, the J call TRBJ1-1; the D gene is possibly TRBD1 (6 bases). Germline V gene sequence: CDR1 MGHRA, CDR2 YSYEKL. The ends were cut back, 0 bases at V and 9 bases at J, with 14 bases in the middle. CDR3 length equals 14 residues. Here the CDR3 reads CASSQDRGRDKAFF. Here the CDR3 DNA reads TGCGCCAGCAGCCAAGATAGGGGGAGGGATAAAGCTTTCTTT.

Only a few counts were recorded for this clonotype. V is TRBV20-1 and J is TRBJ2-6, with 8 bases lining up with TRBD2. Trimming cost V 4 bases and J 0 bases; bases outside gene matches: 5. The CDR3 totals 16 residues. Germline assignment: CDR1 DFQATT and CDR2 SNEGSKA (reference sequence). The CDR3 coding sequence is TGCAGTGCTACGGGGGGGCCATCCTCTGGGGCCAACGTCCTGACTTTC. Residues: CSATGGPSSGANVLTF.

J is TRBJ1-1 and V is TRBV2; D unclear. Germline V gives CDR1 SNHLY, CDR2 FYNNEI. Trimming shortened V by 5 bases and J by 0 bases, and 13 bases separated the two germline ends. CDR3 length: 15 amino acids. The CDR3 nucleotides are TGTGCCAGCAGTAGGAACGGTATGATGAACACTGAAGCTTTCTTT. Residues: CASSRNGMMNTEAFF.

By sample fraction, this clonotype is medium-sized (0.01 to 0.1%). The genes are TRBV5-1 and TRBJ2-5; D is perhaps TRBD2 (7 bases). V dropped 1 base and J dropped 3 bases, with 13 bases sitting between them. Germline V gene data show CDR1 as SGHRS and CDR2 as YFSETQ. This CDR3 is built from 15 residues. CDR3 in amino acids: CASSLRLGGEETQYF. The CDR3 DNA sequence: TGCGCCAGCAGCTTGAGGCTAGGGGGGGAAGAGACCCAGTACTTC.

This sequence joins TRBV3-1 and TRBJ2-5; D unresolved. V lost 0 bases, J lost 5 bases, and 10 bases lay in between. CDR3 length equals 14 residues. The germline CDR1 and CDR2 sequences are LGHDT and YNNKEL (reference sequence). The CDR3 loop reads CASSQDLYGETQYF. CDR3 bases: TGTGCCAGCAGCCAAGATTTGTATGGCGAGACCCAGTACTTC.

This clonotype is large in the sample. The chain couples TRBV15 to TRBJ1-2, with TRBD1 identical over 12 bases. The CDR3 extends over 15 amino acids. Per germline, CDR1 LNHNV and CDR2 YYDKDF (reference sequence). Trimming took 4 bases from V and 7 from J; bases not matched to a gene: 7. The CDR3 loop is CATSTPGQGARGYTF. CDR3 nucleotides: TGTGCCACCAGCACTCCGGGACAGGGGGCGCGTGGCTACACCTTC. Full variable domain (missing parts from reference TRBV15 and TRBJ1-2): DAMVIQNPRYQVTQFGKPVTLSCSQTLNHNVMYWYQQKSSQAPKLLFHYYDKDFNNEADTPDNFQSRRPNTSFCFLDIRSPGLGDTAMYLCATSTPGQGARGYTFGSGTRLTVV.

This clonotype has only a few counts. The chain uses TRBV18 and TRBJ1-5, with no clear D. Looked up from germline, CDR1 is KGHSH and CDR2 is LQKENI. The CDR3 consists of 12 residues. The germline V and J ends were trimmed by 6 bases and 5 bases, with 8 bases remaining between them. This CDR3 is CASSQHDQPQHF. The DNA of the CDR3 is TGTGCCAGCTCCCAACACGATCAGCCCCAGCATTTT.

There are a few counts of this clonotype. CDR3 protein: CASSLGGLAGAGNTQYF. The CDR3 region has the DNA TGTGCCAGCAGCTTGGGAGGTCTAGCGGGGGCTGGAAATACGCAGTATTTT. This rearrangement joins TRBV5-4 to TRBJ2-3; TRBD2 matches 10 bases. Germline V gene sequence: CDR1 SGHNT, CDR2 YYREEE (reference sequence). Germline trimming cut 0 bases from V and 7 bases from J; bases unmatched to any gene: 11. The CDR3 loop spans 17 amino acids.

This clonotype ranks as medium-sized. The chain is built from TRBV27 and TRBJ2-3; 9 nucleotides line up with TRBD2. This CDR3 contains 16 residues. V was clipped by 4 bases and J by 0 bases; unmatched bases: 5. Germline assignment: CDR1 MNHEY and CDR2 SMNVEV (reference sequence). The CDR3 bases are TGTGCCAGCAGTTCGCGTAGCGGGGGTAGCACAGATACGCAGTATTTT. Amino acid sequence: CASSSRSGGSTDTQYF.

The chain recombines TRBV12-3 or TRBV12-4 with TRBJ1-1; 8 bases are shared with TRBD1. This CDR3 contains 14 residues. V shed 6 bases, J shed 5 bases, and the junction held 8 bases outside the gene matches. The CDR3 loop is CASSYGTGATEAFF. The CDR3 DNA reads as TGTGCCAGCAGCTATGGGACAGGTGCGACTGAAGCTTTCTTT.

This clonotype was counted between two and nine times. The chain uses TRBV30 and TRBJ1-5; the D gene is possibly TRBD1 (6 bases). V was cut by 2 bases and J by 2 bases, with 13 bases left in between. The CDR3 is made up of 15 amino acids. Germline V gene sequence: CDR1 GTSNPN, CDR2 SVGIG (reference sequence). The CDR3 sequence: CAWSRGGAGNQPQHF. CDR3 sequence (DNA): TGTGCCTGGAGTCGGGGGGGGGCTGGCAATCAGCCCCAGCATTTT. Drawing the rest from reference TRBV30 and TRBJ1-5, the complete variable domain is SQTIHQWPATLVQPVGSPLSLECTVEGTSNPNLYWYRQAAGRGLQLLFYSVGIGQISSEVPQNLSASRPQDRQFILSSKKLLLSDSGFYLCAWSRGGAGNQPQHFGDGTRLSIL.

This clonotype occurred a few times. The chain links TRBV30 to TRBJ2-6; D remains unclear. The V end was cut by 2 bases, the J end by 4 bases, with 9 bases between. The CDR3 spans 14 residues. Germline CDR1 reads GTSNPN; CDR2 reads SVGIG (reference sequence). CDR3 coding DNA: TGTGCCTGGAGTATGGATTCAGGGGCCAACGTCCTGACTTTC. Its protein product is CAWSMDSGANVLTF.